This T cell receptor beta chain was recovered during a study of blood T cell repertoires in COVID-19. Data came from immunoSEQ multiplex PCR; TCRdb stores just in-frame clones and leaves some out. Among under 200,000 clones listed, around 83% were seen once. This CDR3 is built from 16 residues. V shed 5 bases and J 14 bases; nucleotides not matched to a gene: 16. CDR1 is SGHTA and CDR2 is FQGNSA in the germline V gene. This clone appeared once. Specimen: peripheral blood. The receptor comes from a woman aged 80 or over in a cohort sampled during active or convalescent COVID-19. The chain combines TRBV7-2 with TRBJ1-6, with TRBD1 identical over 9 bases. In DNA form, the CDR3 reads TGTGCCAGCAGCCCTCGATCAGGACAGGGGCCATCAGCCCTCCACTTT. It translates to CASSPRSGQGPSALHF.